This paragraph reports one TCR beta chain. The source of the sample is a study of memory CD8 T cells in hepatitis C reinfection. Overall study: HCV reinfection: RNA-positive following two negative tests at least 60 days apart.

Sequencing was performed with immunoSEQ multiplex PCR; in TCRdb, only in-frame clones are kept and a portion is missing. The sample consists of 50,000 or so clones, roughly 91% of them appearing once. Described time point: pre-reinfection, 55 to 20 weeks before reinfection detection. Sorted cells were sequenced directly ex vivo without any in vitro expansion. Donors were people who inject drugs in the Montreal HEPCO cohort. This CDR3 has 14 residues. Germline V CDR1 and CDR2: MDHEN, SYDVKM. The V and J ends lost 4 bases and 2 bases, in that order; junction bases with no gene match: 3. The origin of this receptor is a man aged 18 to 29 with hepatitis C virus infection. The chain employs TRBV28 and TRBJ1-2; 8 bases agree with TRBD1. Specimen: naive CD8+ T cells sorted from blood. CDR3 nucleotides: TGTGCCAGCAGTTCAGGGGGCGCGAACTATGGCTACACCTTC. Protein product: CASSSGGANYGYTF.